This TCR beta chain was identified in a study of human T cells and chemical hapten exposure. Looking at the study overall: An approximately 2 cm by approximately 2 cm inner upper arm patch received 2% DPC for sensitization. Patients had diphenylcyclopropenone applied to the scalp weekly throughout the approximately 25-week study.

TCRdb recomputed calls from the RACE reads with MiXCR, one row per CDR3 protein. In the table there are 80,000 to 100,000 distinct CDR3 sequences, roughly 10% of which are singletons. The germline V gene encodes CDR1 MNHEY and CDR2 SMNVEV (reference sequence). CDR3 length: 13 amino acids. Trimming pared 2 bases from V and 6 bases from J, leaving 11 bases between. Time point described: patch test 2, 6 weeks after DPC sensitization. The treatment denotes: therapeutic diphenylcyclopropenone sensitization with weekly scalp DPC. V and J are TRBV27 and TRBJ2-7; D is ambiguous. The sequencing here drew on whole blood, taken in connection with sensitization to the hapten diphenylcyclopropenone (DPC). This TCR was recovered from a woman between 45 and 65 years old with alopecia areata. Some clones in this sample may be carry-over from other donors' samples. CDR3 region: CASSLRAGPEQYF. CDR3 coding DNA: TGTGCCAGCAGTTTAAGGGCAGGACCCGAGCAGTACTTC.